These 27 T cell receptor beta chains were all obtained from the same sample, sequenced in a study of shared clonotypes between healthy human individuals. Sequencing used immunoSEQ multiplex PCR; TCRdb keeps in-frame clones, though not all of them. Here the sample spans about 330,000 clones, 74% being singletons. Source material: memory CD4+ T cells sorted from blood. Described subset: CD45RA-negative fraction. These receptors were taken from a man aged 25-40 years in good health.

The chain links TRBV10-2 to TRBJ1-1; D possibly corresponds to TRBD1 (5 bases). CDR3 length: 14 amino acids. V was pared by 6 bases and J by 0 bases, with 11 bases between. The germline CDR1 and CDR2 sequences are WSHSY and SAAADI. In DNA form, the CDR3 reads TGCGCCAGCAGGGGGGGACCTTTGAACACTGAAGCTTTCTTT. As protein: CASRGGPLNTEAFF.

CDR3 in amino acids: CASSARSGGGDQPQHF. CDR3 bases: TGTGCCAGCAGTGCCAGATCAGGGGGGGGAGATCAGCCCCAGCATTTT. The chain has TRBV6-1 and TRBJ1-5; TRBD1 matches at 7 bases. CDR1 and CDR2 from the germline V gene are MNHNS and SASEGT. V lost 4 bases to trimming and J lost 5 bases; unmatched junction nucleotides: 11. This CDR3 has 16 residues.

This clone was counted once. The chain recombines TRBV30 with TRBJ1-1, with TRBD1 as a possible D gene (5 bases). The V and J ends lost 4 bases and 4 bases respectively, with 13 bases between them. There are 13 residues in the CDR3. Germline V CDR1 and CDR2: GTSNPN, SVGIG (reference sequence). CDR3 sequence reads: CAWTRGDSTEAFF. CDR3 DNA: TGTGCCTGGACGCGAGGGGATTCCACTGAAGCTTTCTTT.

This clone showed up just a few times. J is TRBJ2-1 and V is TRBV5-1, with TRBD2 matching 14 bases. Germline V gene lookup returns CDR1 SGHRS and CDR2 YFSETQ. The length of the CDR3 is 16 residues. Trimming at V came to 4 bases and at J to 6 bases, leaving 6 bases not matched to a gene. The CDR3 loop reads CASSIGTSGSGNEQFF. CDR3 DNA sequence: TGCGCCAGCAGCATCGGGACTAGCGGGAGTGGCAATGAGCAGTTCTTC.

The chain combines TRBV6-1 with TRBJ2-4, with D hard to call. The germline V and J ends were trimmed by 2 bases and 10 bases, with 6 bases remaining between them. The CDR3 covers 11 residues. Germline V gene sequence: CDR1 MNHNS, CDR2 SASEGT. CDR3 region: CASSETWIQYF. For the CDR3, the DNA is TGTGCCAGCAGTGAAACGTGGATTCAGTACTTC.

On this clone itself: This sample includes further DNA sequences coding for the same CDR3. The chain carries TRBV5-4 and TRBJ2-2, with a weak D call TRBD1 (6 bases). Germline lookup yields CDR1 SGHNT and CDR2 YYREEE (reference sequence). The CDR3 is 15 residues long. V lost 2 bases and J lost 1, with 9 bases in between. The CDR3 DNA sequence: TGTGCCAGCAGCTTAGGGACAAGGAACACCGGGGAGCTGTTTTTT. Protein: CASSLGTRNTGELFF.

The V call is TRBV7-6, the J call TRBJ2-3; 8 nucleotides agree with TRBD2. The germline gives CDR1 SGHVS, CDR2 FNYEAQ. With V trimmed by 5 bases and J by 6 bases, 10 bases remained unmatched. The CDR3 runs to 15 residues. This CDR3 reads CASSPFPGGGDTQYF. CDR3 nucleotides: TGTGCCAGCAGCCCCTTCCCGGGAGGGGGGGATACGCAGTATTTT.

The chain recombines TRBV7-9 with TRBJ1-2, with 7 bases matching TRBD1. With V trimmed by 1 base and J by 4 bases, 6 bases remained unmatched. The V gene's germline CDR1 is SEHNR and CDR2 FQNEAQ (reference sequence). The CDR3 consists of 15 residues. The CDR3 sequence is CASSLEQGRFYGYTF. The CDR3 DNA is TGTGCCAGCAGCTTAGAACAGGGGAGGTTCTATGGCTACACCTTC.

As to this clone: This sample includes further DNA sequences coding for the same CDR3. CDR3 residues: CASSRTSGRAGELFF. The CDR3 nucleotides read TGTGCCAGCAGCCGGACTAGCGGGCGCGCCGGGGAGCTGTTTTTT. The chain recombines TRBV5-6 with TRBJ2-2; 11 positions agree with TRBD2. The V gene end was trimmed by 4 bases and the J gene end by 6 bases; junction bases not matched to a gene: 5. Germline-derived CDR1 and CDR2 are SGHDT and YYEEEE. The CDR3 runs 15 residues.

This sequence joins TRBV19 and TRBJ1-4, with 12 bases aligning to TRBD1. Per the germline V gene, CDR1 is LNHDA and CDR2 is SQIVND (reference sequence). This CDR3 contains 16 residues. V lost 4 bases and J lost 7; bases outside the gene matches: 7. The CDR3 loop reads CASSTRDRGRPEKLFF. The CDR3 bases are TGTGCCAGTAGTACCCGGGACAGGGGGCGCCCTGAAAAACTGTTTTTT.

This clone was picked up a small number of times. This chain connects TRBV7-2 to TRBJ1-2; no clear D gene. CDR1 is SGHTA, CDR2 FQGNSA, per germline. The CDR3 spans 15 residues. Trimming pared 0 bases from V and 7 bases from J, leaving 15 bases between. CDR3 DNA: TGTGCCAGCAGCTTAGCGTTATCCCCGCCGGGTGGCTACACCTTC. Translating gives CASSLALSPPGGYTF.

The genes are TRBV19 and TRBJ2-1; 11 bases agree with TRBD2. The J segment lost 5 bases and the V segment lost 3 bases, leaving 21 bases of the junction unmatched. The CDR3 length is 21 residues. Germline CDR1 is LNHDA and CDR2 is SQIVND (reference sequence). The DNA of the CDR3 is TGTGCCAGTAGTATCCCCTCGTTGGGTAGCGGGAGGGCCATGGACGACAATGAGCAGTTCTTC. Protein sequence: CASSIPSLGSGRAMDDNEQFF.

The gene calls are TRBV6-5 and TRBJ2-1; possible D gene TRBD1, 5 bases. The CDR3 consists of 15 residues. CDR1 and CDR2 from the germline V gene are MNHEY and SVGAGI. The V gene lost 2 bases and the J gene lost 4 bases, with 12 bases spanning the gap. The CDR3 here is CASSYRTRTYNEQFF. Written as DNA, the CDR3 is TGTGCCAGCAGTTACAGGACACGCACGTACAATGAGCAGTTCTTC.

Many counts were recorded for this clone. The J gene is TRBJ2-5, the V gene TRBV7-8; 8 nucleotides match TRBD2. Germline CDR1 reads SGHVS; CDR2 reads FQNEAQ. V trimming: 3 bases; J trimming: 4 bases; junction bases outside the gene matches: 13. This CDR3 spans 17 amino acids. CDR3 DNA: TGTGCCAGCAGCTTTGCGGGAGGTTTTCGGGCAGGAGAGACCCAGTACTTC. Its translation: CASSFAGGFRAGETQYF.

J is TRBJ2-1 and V is TRBV15; the match to TRBD2 covers 11 bases. Germline V gives CDR1 LNHNV, CDR2 YYDKDF (reference sequence). Germline trimming cut 0 bases from V and 4 bases from J; bases unmatched to any gene: 8. CDR3 length: 18 residues. The CDR3 nucleotides are TGTGCCACCAGCAGAGAAACTCCGGGACTAGCGGATTACAATGAGCAGTTCTTC. It specifies CATSRETPGLADYNEQFF.

The chain couples TRBV6-1 to TRBJ2-7, with D tentatively TRBD2 (6 bases). The germline CDR1 and CDR2 sequences are MNHNS and SASEGT. The CDR3 length is 14 residues. V lost 0 bases to trimming and J lost 1 base, with 7 bases between them. CDR3 nucleotides: TGTGCCAGCAGTGAAGCTAGCGGATCCTACGAGCAGTACTTC. It codes for CASSEASGSYEQYF.

This rearrangement joins TRBV5-4 to TRBJ2-4, with 15 bases lining up with TRBD2. The CDR3 is 18 residues long. Germline V gene sequence: CDR1 SGHNT, CDR2 YYREEE (reference sequence). The V gene end was trimmed by 4 bases and the J gene end by 1 base; junction bases not matched to a gene: 6. CDR3 bases: TGTGCCAGCAGCGTTGGACTAGCGGGAGGGGGCGCCAAAAACATTCAGTACTTC. Amino acid sequence: CASSVGLAGGGAKNIQYF.

This rearrangement joins TRBV7-8 to TRBJ2-2; TRBD2 is a possible D gene (6 bases). The germline CDR1 and CDR2 sequences are SGHVS and FQNEAQ. The CDR3 extends over 15 amino acids. Trimming took 4 bases from V and 5 from J, leaving 14 bases between them. CDR3 nucleotides: TGTGCCAGCAGCTCTACAGGAGGGTGGACCGGGGAGCTGTTTTTT. The encoded protein is CASSSTGGWTGELFF. The whole variable domain, remainder taken from reference TRBV7-8 and TRBJ2-2, is GAGVSQSPRYKVAKRGQDVALRCDPISGHVSLFWYQQALGQGPEFLTYFQNEAQLDKSGLPSDRFFAERPEGSVSTLKIQRTQQEDSAVYLCASSSTGGWTGELFFGEGSRLTVL.

This clone appeared once. This could be a read error, since a much larger clone is one nucleotide away. This chain uses TRBV6-5 with TRBJ1-2; D gene ambiguous. Looked up from germline, CDR1 is MNHEY and CDR2 is SVGAGI. V was cut by 7 bases and J by 2 bases, with 17 bases left in between. The CDR3 length is 15 residues. The chain's CDR3 is CASTPYAAGNYGYTF. CDR3 coding DNA: TGTGCCAGCACCCCCTACGCAGCTGGGAACTATGGCTACACCTTC.

The rearrangement links TRBV18 to TRBJ2-1; TRBD2 is a possible D gene (5 bases). The CDR3 is made up of 15 amino acids. In germline, CDR1 is KGHSH, CDR2 LQKENI. The ends were cut back, 1 base at V and 7 bases at J, with 14 bases in the middle. The DNA for the CDR3 is TGTGCCAGCTCACCACGGGAGCTCCCTGGGAATGAGCAGTTCTTC. Protein sequence: CASSPRELPGNEQFF.

Concerning this clone itself: The junction and the germline gene differ at one end; a read error may be behind it. The J gene is TRBJ2-7, the V gene TRBV5-3; D is possibly TRBD2 (6 bases). TRBV5-3 is an open reading frame whose function is uncertain. This CDR3 contains 12 residues. CDR3 in DNA: TGTGCCAGAAGCTTGGGCCCGTCGTCCGGGAGCTTC. It is translated as CARSLGPSSGSF.

V and J are TRBV5-1 and TRBJ2-5, with TRBD2 matching 14 bases. Germline CDR1 reads SGHRS; CDR2 reads YFSETQ. V dropped 2 bases and J dropped 4; count of bases not matched to a gene: 7. This CDR3 region has 17 residues. Here the CDR3 DNA reads TGCGCCAGCAGCTTCCCCGGGACTAGCGGGAGAGCAGAGACCCAGTACTTC. Encoded protein: CASSFPGTSGRAETQYF. Filled out from reference TRBV5-1 and TRBJ2-5, the complete variable domain reads KAGVTQTPRYLIKTRGQQVTLSCSPISGHRSVSWYQQTPGQGLQFLFEYFSETQRNKGNFPGRFSGRQFSNSRSEMNVSTLELGDSALYLCASSFPGTSGRAETQYFGPGTRLLVL.

J is TRBJ2-5 and V is TRBV10-2; possible D gene TRBD1, 5 bases. V lost 5 bases and J lost 0, with 10 bases in between. Germline values: CDR1 WSHSY, CDR2 SAAADI. The length of the CDR3 is 14 residues. The DNA for the CDR3 is TGCGCCAGCAGTCAACAGGCAAACCAAGAGACCCAGTACTTC. It encodes CASSQQANQETQYF.

The chain carries TRBV5-1 and TRBJ2-3; the D gene is possibly TRBD1 (6 bases). V lost 4 bases, J lost 3 bases, and 12 bases lay in between. Germline CDR1 reads SGHRS; CDR2 reads YFSETQ. The CDR3 extends over 14 amino acids. CDR3 residues: CASSVGHPTDTQYF. Written as DNA, the CDR3 is TGCGCCAGCAGCGTGGGACACCCAACAGATACGCAGTATTTT.

The chain carries TRBV7-3 and TRBJ2-2, with no clear D. The germline CDR1 and CDR2 sequences are SGHTA and FQGTGA. The length of the CDR3 is 16 residues. With 1 base removed from V and 0 bases from J, the gap between germline ends came to 9 bases. DNA of the CDR3: TGTGCCAGCAGCTTAAATGCGCCTACGAACACCGGGGAGCTGTTTTTT. This encodes CASSLNAPTNTGELFF.

This clone was seen a single time. The rearrangement uses TRBV7-6 and TRBJ2-7; tentatively, D is TRBD1 (5 bases). Germline loops: CDR1 SGHVS, CDR2 FNYEAQ. The CDR3 totals 17 residues. Trimming took 2 bases from V and 1 from J, leaving 18 bases between them. In nucleotides, the CDR3 is TGTGCCAGCAGCTTATATAAATTTCAGGGATCTTCCTACGAGCAGTACTTC. It codes for CASSLYKFQGSSYEQYF.

The chain links TRBV7-9 to TRBJ1-1, with D maybe TRBD1 (5 bases). Trimming cost V 5 bases and J 3 bases, with 13 bases left between them. The CDR3 is 14 residues long. From germline, CDR1 is SEHNR and CDR2 FQNEAQ (reference sequence). CDR3 DNA sequence: TGTGCCAGCAGCCCTCGGCTGGGGGACACTGAAGCTTTCTTT. Translation gives CASSPRLGDTEAFF.